This T cell receptor beta chain was captured by sequencing in a study of T cell repertoires in cytomegalovirus infection. Study summary: Shared public TCR beta signatures pointed to both CMV infection and a matching HLA type.

Study-wide results and caveats: HLA-C-restricted CMV-specific TCR beta clonotypes prevailed in the ex vivo response.

TCRdb ran MiXCR on the reads and lists one entry per CDR3 protein. The data contain around 270,000 distinct CDR3 sequences, approximately 9.2% of them singletons. Germline values: CDR1 SQVTM, CDR2 ANQGSEA. V was shortened by 7 bases and J by 3 bases, with 15 bases between the two germline ends. The CDR3 spans 14 residues. Concerning this clonotype: Its antigen is still unknown.

The sequence derives from a human donor in good health (CMV status not recorded). Some clones in this sample may be carry-over from other donors' samples. The sample taken for sequencing was PBMCs. The rearrangement uses TRBV29-1 and TRBJ1-4, with D possibly TRBD1 on 6 matching bases. CDR3 DNA sequence: TGCAGCGCTGTACATGGACAGTCTAATGAAAAACTGTTTTTT. Its protein is CSAVHGQSNEKLFF. Using reference TRBV29-1 and TRBJ1-4 for the parts outside the CDR3, the full variable domain is SAVISQKPSRDICQRGTSLTIQCQVDSQVTMMFWYRQQPGQSLTLIATANQGSEATYESGFVIDKFPISRPNLTFSTLTVSNMSPEDSSIYLCSAVHGQSNEKLFFGSGTQLSVL.